This T cell receptor beta chain was captured by sequencing in a study of T cells expressing NK-cell markers. TCRdb reprocessed the 5' RACE reads; each CDR3 protein has one entry and no DNA is given. The table for this sample gives 140,000 to 150,000 distinct CDR3 sequences. This CDR3 is 13 amino acids long. Germline V CDR1 and CDR2: MNHEY, SVGAGI. This receptor was identified in a young man in good health. The J gene is TRBJ2-1, the V gene TRBV6-5. The source material was blood T cells: a sorted CD56 or NKG2C T cell subset, CD4+ or CD8+ T cells, or bulk PBMC T cells (not recorded which). CDR3 protein: CASSWPGNNEQFF.